This T cell receptor beta chain was sequenced in a study of cytomegalovirus exposure and HLA in healthy donors. General study findings and limits: As was reported, the HLA-A and HLA-B alleles of most subjects were accurately predicted from TCR beta sequences.

As for this clone: Its antigen is not known. At one end the junction does not follow the germline gene, possibly because of a read error.

Use of 60 Vbeta and 13 Jbeta primers characterized the PCR. Method: immunoSEQ multiplex PCR; TCRdb's copy keeps in-frame clones and lacks some. This sample's clone table lists around 190,000 clones. CDR1 is SGHTA, CDR2 FQGNSA, per germline. This CDR3 comprises 15 residues. The chain has TRBV7-2 and TRBJ2-3; 10 bases fit TRBD2. Sequencing used PBMCs. This TCR was recovered from a woman in her thirties in good health and CMV-seropositive. This CDR3 reads CASSLAGAGGDTQYF. In DNA form, the CDR3 reads TGTGCCAGCAGCCTAGCGGGAGCGGGCGGAGATACGCAGTATTTT.